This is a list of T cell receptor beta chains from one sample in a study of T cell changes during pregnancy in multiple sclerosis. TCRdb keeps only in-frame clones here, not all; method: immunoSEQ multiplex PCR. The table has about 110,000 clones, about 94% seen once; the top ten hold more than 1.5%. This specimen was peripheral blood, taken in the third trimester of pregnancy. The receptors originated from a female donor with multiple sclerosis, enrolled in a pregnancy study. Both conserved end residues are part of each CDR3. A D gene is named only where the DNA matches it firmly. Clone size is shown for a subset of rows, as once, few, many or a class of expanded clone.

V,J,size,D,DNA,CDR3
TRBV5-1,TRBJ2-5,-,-,TGCGCCAGCAGCTCTGGGGGGACAGTGTACCAAGAGACCCAGTACTTC,CASSSGGTVYQETQYF
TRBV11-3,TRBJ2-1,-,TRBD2,TGTGCCAGCAGCTTCACCGGGACTAGCGGATACAATGAGCAGTTCTTC,CASSFTGTSGYNEQFF
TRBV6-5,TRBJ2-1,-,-,TGTGCCAGCAGTTACATGGCAGGGTCCTACAATGAGCAGTTCTTC,CASSYMAGSYNEQFF
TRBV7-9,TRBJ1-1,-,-,TGTGCCAGCAGCCTTGACGGGGGAGATTTAGAGGTCCACACTGAAGCTTTCTTT,CASSLDGGDLEVHTEAFF
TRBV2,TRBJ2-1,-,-,TGTGCCAGCAGTTCAGACACCGACAATGAGCAGTTCTTC,CASSSDTDNEQFF
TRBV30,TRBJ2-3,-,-,TGTGCCTGGAGTGTTCCTGGGGCTAGCACAGATACGCAGTATTTT,CAWSVPGASTDTQYF
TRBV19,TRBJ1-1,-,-,TGTGCCAGTAGTATCCAGGGTCTCACTGAAGCTTTCTTT,CASSIQGLTEAFF
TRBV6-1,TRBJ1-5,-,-,TGTGCCAGCAGTGGATCATTAGTCCAGCATTTT,CASSGSLVQHF
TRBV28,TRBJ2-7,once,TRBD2,TGTGCCAGCACCCCTTGGGGGAGGGATGCGGGGCACGAGCAGTACTTC,CASTPWGRDAGHEQYF
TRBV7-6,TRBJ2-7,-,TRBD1,TGTGCCAGCAGCTCTACAGACAGGGGGTCTCACGAGCAGTACTTC,CASSSTDRGSHEQYF
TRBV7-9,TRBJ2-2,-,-,TGTGCCAGCAGCTTAGACGGTCGCATTTCGAACACCGGGGAGCTGTTTTTT,CASSLDGRISNTGELFF
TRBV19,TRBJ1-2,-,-,TGTGCCAGTAGTATAACTGACCGGACAGCCTTAAACTATGGCTACACCTTC,CASSITDRTALNYGYTF
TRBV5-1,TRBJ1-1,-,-,TGCGCCAGCAGCTCACAGGGTCGCACTGAAGCTTTCTTT,CASSSQGRTEAFF
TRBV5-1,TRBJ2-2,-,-,TGCGCCAGCAATCCCCAGGCCGGCAGGAACACCGGGGAGCTGTTTTTT,CASNPQAGRNTGELFF
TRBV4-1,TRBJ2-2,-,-,TGCGCCAGCAGCCAAGGAGAGGTGGAGGCCGGGGAGCTGTTTTTT,CASSQGEVEAGELFF
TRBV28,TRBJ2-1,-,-,TGTGCCAGCAGTTTATTAGCCGTGGATGAGCAGTTCTTC,CASSLLAVDEQFF
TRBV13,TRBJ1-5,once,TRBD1,TGTGCCAGCAGCTTGGGACAGGGGCACAATCAGCCCCAGCATTTT,CASSLGQGHNQPQHF
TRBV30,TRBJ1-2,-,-,TGTGCCTGGAGTGTATCGGAGGGCGGAGGCTACACCTTC,CAWSVSEGGGYTF
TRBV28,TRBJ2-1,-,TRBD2,TGTGCCAGCAGACTAGCGGGAGCTGCCTACAATGAGCAGTTCTTC,CASRLAGAAYNEQFF
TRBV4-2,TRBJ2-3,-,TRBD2,TGTGCCAGCAGCCAAGTTCCTAGCGGGGCCCCAGATACGCAGTATTTT,CASSQVPSGAPDTQYF
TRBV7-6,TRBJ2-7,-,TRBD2,TGTGCCAGCAGCTTAGAGGGCGGGGGGCTTTACGAGCAGTACTTC,CASSLEGGGLYEQYF
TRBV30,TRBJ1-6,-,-,TGTGCCTGGAGTGGCCCGTCGGCAGGGAATTCACCCCTCCACTTT,CAWSGPSAGNSPLHF
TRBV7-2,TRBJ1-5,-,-,TGTGCCAGCAGCCCCCCTGGGCGCAATCAGCCCCAGCATTTT,CASSPPGRNQPQHF
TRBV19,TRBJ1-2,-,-,TGTGCCAGTAGTATATCCCCGCCGGCAGGGGACGATGGCTACACCTTC,CASSISPPAGDDGYTF
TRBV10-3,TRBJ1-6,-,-,TGTGCCATCAGTGACCCGAGGTGGGGGGTTTTCTCACCCCTCCACTTT,CAISDPRWGVFSPLHF
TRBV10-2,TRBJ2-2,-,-,TGCGCCAGCAGTGAATTGGGGGCGGTCGAGAAGCTGTTTTTT,CASSELGAVEKLFF
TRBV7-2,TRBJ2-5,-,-,TGTGCCAGCAGCTTCCAGGGAGGGGGTAGGGAGACCCAGTACTTC,CASSFQGGGRETQYF
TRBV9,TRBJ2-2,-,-,TGTGCCAGCAGCGTAGCAGTGGGAGCGAACACCGGGGAGCTGTTTTTT,CASSVAVGANTGELFF
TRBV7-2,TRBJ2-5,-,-,TGTGCCAGCAGCCTTAGACAGTTTCGGGAGACCCAGTACTTC,CASSLRQFRETQYF
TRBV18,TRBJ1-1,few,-,TGTGCCAGCTCACCGACAGACACTGAAGCTTTCTTT,CASSPTDTEAFF
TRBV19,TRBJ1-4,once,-,TGTGCCAGTAGCACCGCGACAGCTGGTAATGAAAAACTGTTTTTT,CASSTATAGNEKLFF
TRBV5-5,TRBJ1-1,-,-,TGTGCCAGCAGCTTGACTGTGGGAGGAAACACTGAAGCTTTCTTT,CASSLTVGGNTEAFF
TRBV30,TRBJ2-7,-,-,TGTGCCTGGACCTTGGGCCCCCAGGGGAGGGGGTACGAGCAGTACTTC,CAWTLGPQGRGYEQYF
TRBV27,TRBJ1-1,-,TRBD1,TGTGCCAGCAGTTCGATGACAGGGGGCGTTTACACTGAAGCTTTCTTT,CASSSMTGGVYTEAFF
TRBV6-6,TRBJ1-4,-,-,TGTGCCAGCAGTTACAGTTTACGGGGAAACGGTAAACTGTTTTTT,CASSYSLRGNGKLFF
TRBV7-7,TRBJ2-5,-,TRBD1,TGTGCCAGCAGCCCCCAGACAGGGGGCTTGGGGGAGACCCAGTACTTC,CASSPQTGGLGETQYF
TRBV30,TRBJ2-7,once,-,TGTGCCTGGAGTCTCGGGAGCTCCTACGAGCAGTACTTC,CAWSLGSSYEQYF
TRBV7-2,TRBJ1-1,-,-,TGTGCCAGCAGCTTAGCGGCGGGGGAGTACACTGAAGCTTTCTTT,CASSLAAGEYTEAFF
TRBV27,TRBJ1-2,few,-,TGTGCCAGCAGACCTTCAGAAGACTATGGCTACACCTTC,CASRPSEDYGYTF
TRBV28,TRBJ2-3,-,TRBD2,TGTGCCAGCAGTTTTGTTAGCGGGAGGGCCGAGGATACGCAGTATTTT,CASSFVSGRAEDTQYF
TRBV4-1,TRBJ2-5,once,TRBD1,TGCGCCAGCAGCCAAGCCGGGACAGGGTTGGAGACCCAGTACTTC,CASSQAGTGLETQYF
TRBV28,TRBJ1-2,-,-,TGTGCCAGCAGCCCCCGTATTGGGGGGAGCTATGGCTACACCTTC,CASSPRIGGSYGYTF
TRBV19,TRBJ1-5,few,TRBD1,TGTGCCACCACGTGGACAGGGCAGGATCAGCCCCAGCATTTT,CATTWTGQDQPQHF
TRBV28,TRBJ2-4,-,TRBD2,TGTGCCAGCAGGGGAGGGCCTGCCAAAAACATTCAGTACTTC,CASRGGPAKNIQYF
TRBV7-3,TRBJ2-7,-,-,TGTGCCAGCAGCTTGGAGGACTTCGGCGAGCAGTACTTC,CASSLEDFGEQYF
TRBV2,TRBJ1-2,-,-,TGTGCCAGCAGTGGGAGTCGCGGGGGCTACACCTTC,CASSGSRGGYTF
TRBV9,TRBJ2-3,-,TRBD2,TGTGCCAGCAGCTCGGGACTAGCGGGAGGGCCTTTGGCAGATACGCAGTATTTT,CASSSGLAGGPLADTQYF
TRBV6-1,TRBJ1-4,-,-,TGTGCCAGCAGGCCGGGGGGCGGGGAAGAAAAACTGTTTTTT,CASRPGGGEEKLFF
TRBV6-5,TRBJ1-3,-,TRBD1,TGTGCCAGCCCCCAGGGGGACTCTGGAAACACCATATATTTT,CASPQGDSGNTIYF
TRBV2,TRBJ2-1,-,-,TGTGCTAGCAGGGGCCCGCAGCAGTTCTTC,CASRGPQQFF
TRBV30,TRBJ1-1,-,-,TGTGCCTGTGAGTCGAACACTGAAGCTTTCTTT,CACESNTEAFF
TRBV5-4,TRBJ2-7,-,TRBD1,TGTGCCAGCAGCCACGACAGGGGTTCCTGGAACGAGCAGTACTTC,CASSHDRGSWNEQYF
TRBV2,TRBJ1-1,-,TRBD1,TGTGCCAGCAGGAGAGGACAGGCCACTGAAGCTTTCTTT,CASRRGQATEAFF